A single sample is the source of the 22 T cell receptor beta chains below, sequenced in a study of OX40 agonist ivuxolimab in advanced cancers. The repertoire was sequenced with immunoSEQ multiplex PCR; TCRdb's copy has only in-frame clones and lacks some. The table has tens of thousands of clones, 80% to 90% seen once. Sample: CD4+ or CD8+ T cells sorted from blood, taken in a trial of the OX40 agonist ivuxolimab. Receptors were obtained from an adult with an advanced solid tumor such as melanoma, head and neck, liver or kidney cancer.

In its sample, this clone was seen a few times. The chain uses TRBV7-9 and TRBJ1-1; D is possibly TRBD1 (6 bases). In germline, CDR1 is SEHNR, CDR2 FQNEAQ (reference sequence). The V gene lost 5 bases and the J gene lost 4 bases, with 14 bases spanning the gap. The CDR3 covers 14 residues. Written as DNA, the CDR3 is TGTGCCAGCAGCGAGCTTACAGGGTTCACTGAAGCTTTCTTT. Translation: CASSELTGFTEAFF.

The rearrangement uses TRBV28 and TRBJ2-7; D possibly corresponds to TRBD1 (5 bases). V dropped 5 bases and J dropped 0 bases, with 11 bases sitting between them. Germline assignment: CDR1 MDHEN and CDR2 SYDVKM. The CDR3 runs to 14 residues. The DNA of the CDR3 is TGTGCCAGCAGTATGACAGATAACTCCTACGAGCAGTACTTC. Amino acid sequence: CASSMTDNSYEQYF.

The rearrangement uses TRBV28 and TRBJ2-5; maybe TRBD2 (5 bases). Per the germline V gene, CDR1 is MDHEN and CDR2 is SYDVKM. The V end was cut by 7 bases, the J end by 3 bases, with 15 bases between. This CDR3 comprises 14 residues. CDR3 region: CASMWRLGKETQYF. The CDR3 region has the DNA TGTGCCAGCATGTGGAGGCTAGGTAAAGAGACCCAGTACTTC. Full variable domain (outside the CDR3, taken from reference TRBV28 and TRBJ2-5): DVKVTQSSRYLVKRTGEKVFLECVQDMDHENMFWYRQDPGLGLRLIYFSYDVKMKEKGDIPEGYSVSREKKERFSLILESASTNQTSMYLCASMWRLGKETQYFGPGTRLLVL.

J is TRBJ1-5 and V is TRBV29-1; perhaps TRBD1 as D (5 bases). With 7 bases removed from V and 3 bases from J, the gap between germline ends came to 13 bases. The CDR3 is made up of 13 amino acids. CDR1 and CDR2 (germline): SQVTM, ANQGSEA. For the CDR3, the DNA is TGCAGCGCCGAAACAGGCCCCAATCAGCCCCAGCATTTT. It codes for CSAETGPNQPQHF. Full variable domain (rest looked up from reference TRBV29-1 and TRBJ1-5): SAVISQKPSRDICQRGTSLTIQCQVDSQVTMMFWYRQQPGQSLTLIATANQGSEATYESGFVIDKFPISRPNLTFSTLTVSNMSPEDSSIYLCSAETGPNQPQHFGDGTRLSIL.

The CDR3 spells CASSLGSSSGLGTDTQYF. The CDR3 region has the DNA TGTGCCAGCAGCTTAGGTAGTTCTAGCGGGTTGGGCACAGATACGCAGTATTTT. This chain uses TRBV13 with TRBJ2-3; TRBD2 matches at 8 bases. Trimming cost V 0 bases and J 1 base; bases outside gene matches: 9. Looked up from germline, CDR1 is PRHDT and CDR2 is FYEKMQ (reference sequence). The CDR3 is 18 residues long.

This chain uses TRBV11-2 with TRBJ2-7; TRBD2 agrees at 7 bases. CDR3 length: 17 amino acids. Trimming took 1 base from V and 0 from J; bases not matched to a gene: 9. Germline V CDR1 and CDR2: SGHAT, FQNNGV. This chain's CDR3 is CASSLVGNGGTSYEQYF. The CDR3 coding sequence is TGTGCCAGCAGCTTAGTCGGTAACGGGGGGACCTCCTACGAGCAGTACTTC.

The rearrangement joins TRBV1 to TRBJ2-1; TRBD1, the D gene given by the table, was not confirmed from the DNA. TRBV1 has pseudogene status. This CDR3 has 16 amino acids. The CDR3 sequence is CTSRPPTDFSYNEQFF. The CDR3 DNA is TGCACCAGCAGGCCCCCGACAGACTTCTCCTACAATGAGCAGTTCTTC.

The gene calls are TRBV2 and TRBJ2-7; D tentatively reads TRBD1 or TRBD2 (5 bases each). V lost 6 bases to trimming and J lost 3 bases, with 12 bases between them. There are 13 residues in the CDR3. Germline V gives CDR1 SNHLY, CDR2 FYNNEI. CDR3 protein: CASSGDPHYEQYF. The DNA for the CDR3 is TGTGCCAGCAGCGGGGACCCCCACTACGAGCAGTACTTC.

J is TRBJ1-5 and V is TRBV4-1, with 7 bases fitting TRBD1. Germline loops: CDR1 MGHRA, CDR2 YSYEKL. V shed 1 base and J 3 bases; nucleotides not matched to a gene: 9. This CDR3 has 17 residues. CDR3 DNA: TGCGCCAGCAGCCAAGCTCTTAATACAGGGGCCAATCAGCCCCAGCATTTT. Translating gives CASSQALNTGANQPQHF.

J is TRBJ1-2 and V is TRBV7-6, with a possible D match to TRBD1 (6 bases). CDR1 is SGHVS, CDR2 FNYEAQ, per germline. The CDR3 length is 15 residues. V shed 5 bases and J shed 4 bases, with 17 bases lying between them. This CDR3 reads CASSKQGQSSYGYTF. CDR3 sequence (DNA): TGTGCCAGCAGCAAACAAGGACAGAGCAGCTATGGCTACACCTTC.

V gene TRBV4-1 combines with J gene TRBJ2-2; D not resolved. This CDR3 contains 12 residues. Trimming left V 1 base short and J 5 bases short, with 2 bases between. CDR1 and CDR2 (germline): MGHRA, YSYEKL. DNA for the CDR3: TGCGCCAGCAGCCAAGGTACCGGGGAGCTGTTTTTT. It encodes CASSQGTGELFF.

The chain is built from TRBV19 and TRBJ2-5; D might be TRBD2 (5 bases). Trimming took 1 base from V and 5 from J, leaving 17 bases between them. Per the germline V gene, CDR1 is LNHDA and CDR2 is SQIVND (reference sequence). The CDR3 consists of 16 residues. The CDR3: CASSIVFTSSWETQYF. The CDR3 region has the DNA TGTGCCAGTAGTATAGTCTTCACTAGTTCCTGGGAGACCCAGTACTTC.

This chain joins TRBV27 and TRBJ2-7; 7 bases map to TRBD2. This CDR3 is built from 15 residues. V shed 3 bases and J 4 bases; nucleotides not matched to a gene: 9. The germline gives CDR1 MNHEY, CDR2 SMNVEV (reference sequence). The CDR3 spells CASSFSAGNLYEQYF. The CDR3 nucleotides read TGTGCCAGCAGTTTCTCAGCGGGAAACCTGTACGAGCAGTACTTC.

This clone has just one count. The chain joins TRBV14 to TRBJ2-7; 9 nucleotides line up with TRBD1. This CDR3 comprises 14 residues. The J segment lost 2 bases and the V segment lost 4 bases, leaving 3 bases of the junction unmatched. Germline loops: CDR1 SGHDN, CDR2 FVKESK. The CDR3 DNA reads TGTGCCAGCAGCCTCGGGACAGGGCCCTACGAGCAGTACTTC. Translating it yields CASSLGTGPYEQYF.

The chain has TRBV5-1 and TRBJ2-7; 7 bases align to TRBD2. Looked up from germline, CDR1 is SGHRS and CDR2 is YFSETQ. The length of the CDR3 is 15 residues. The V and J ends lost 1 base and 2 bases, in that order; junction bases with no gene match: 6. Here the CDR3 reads CASSLRGDSTYEQYF. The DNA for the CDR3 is TGCGCCAGCAGCTTGCGGGGGGATTCTACCTACGAGCAGTACTTC.

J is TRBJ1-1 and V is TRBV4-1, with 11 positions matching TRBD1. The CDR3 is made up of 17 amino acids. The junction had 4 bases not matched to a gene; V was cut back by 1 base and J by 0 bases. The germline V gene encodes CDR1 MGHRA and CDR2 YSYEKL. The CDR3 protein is CASSQVGQGALNTEAFF. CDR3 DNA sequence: TGCGCCAGCAGCCAAGTCGGACAGGGGGCCCTGAACACTGAAGCTTTCTTT.

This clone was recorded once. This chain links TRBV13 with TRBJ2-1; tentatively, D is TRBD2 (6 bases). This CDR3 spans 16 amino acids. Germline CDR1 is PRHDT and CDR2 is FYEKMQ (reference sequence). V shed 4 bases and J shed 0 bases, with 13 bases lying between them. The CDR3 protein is CASSSEAGSSYNEQFF. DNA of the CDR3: TGTGCCAGCAGCTCAGAAGCGGGTAGCTCCTACAATGAGCAGTTCTTC.

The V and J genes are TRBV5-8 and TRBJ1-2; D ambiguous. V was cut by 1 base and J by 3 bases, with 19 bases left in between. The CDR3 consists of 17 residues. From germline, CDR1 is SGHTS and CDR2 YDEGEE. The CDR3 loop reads CASSLRVSLPPHYGYTF. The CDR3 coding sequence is TGTGCCAGCAGCTTGAGAGTTAGTCTCCCGCCGCACTATGGCTACACCTTC.

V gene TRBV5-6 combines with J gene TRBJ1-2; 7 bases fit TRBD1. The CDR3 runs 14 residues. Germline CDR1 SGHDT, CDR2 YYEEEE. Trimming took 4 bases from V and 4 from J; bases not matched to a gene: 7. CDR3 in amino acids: CASSLDRVFYGYTF. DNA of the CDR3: TGTGCCAGCAGCCTCGACAGGGTGTTCTATGGCTACACCTTC. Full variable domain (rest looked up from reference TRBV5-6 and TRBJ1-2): DAGVTQSPTHLIKTRGQQVTLRCSPKSGHDTVSWYQQALGQGPQFIFQYYEEEERQRGNFPDRFSGHQFPNYSSELNVNALLLGDSALYLCASSLDRVFYGYTFGSGTRLTVV.

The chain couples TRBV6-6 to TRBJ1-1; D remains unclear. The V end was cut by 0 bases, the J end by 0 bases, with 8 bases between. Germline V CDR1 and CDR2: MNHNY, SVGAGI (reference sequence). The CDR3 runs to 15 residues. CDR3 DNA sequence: TGTGCCAGCAGTTACTCGGCGGTGATGAACACTGAAGCTTTCTTT. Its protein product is CASSYSAVMNTEAFF.

CDR3 region: CASSSLAGGLETQYF. In DNA, the CDR3 is TGTGCCAGCAGCTCACTAGCGGGAGGTTTGGAGACCCAGTACTTC. This chain uses TRBV7-3 with TRBJ2-5; 12 bases are shared with TRBD2. The CDR3 is made up of 15 amino acids. V was pared by 4 bases and J by 5 bases, with 5 bases of the junction left unmatched. Germline assignment: CDR1 SGHTA and CDR2 FQGTGA.

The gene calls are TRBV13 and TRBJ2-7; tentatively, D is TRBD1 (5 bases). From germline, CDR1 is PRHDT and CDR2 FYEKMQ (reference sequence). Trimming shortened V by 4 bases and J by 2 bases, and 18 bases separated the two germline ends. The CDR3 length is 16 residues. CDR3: CASSSSILGRPYEQYF. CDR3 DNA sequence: TGTGCCAGCAGCTCTTCCATCCTGGGGCGCCCCTACGAGCAGTACTTC.